These 20 T cell receptor beta chains were sequenced from one sample in a study of blood T cell repertoires in COVID-19. The data were produced by immunoSEQ multiplex PCR, yet TCRdb's version contains in-frame clones alone and is incomplete. The data contain some 240,000 clones, 70% to 85% of them singletons. Specimen: peripheral blood. Receptors originate from a woman of 80 years or more with acute or convalescent COVID-19.

The chain uses TRBV20-1 and TRBJ1-2; D not resolved. The length of the CDR3 is 12 residues. Trimming removed 3 bases from V and 2 bases from J, with 7 bases in between. Germline values: CDR1 DFQATT, CDR2 SNEGSKA (reference sequence). The DNA of the CDR3 is TGCAGTGCTAGTGGCCAGAACTATGGCTACACCTTC. This sequence encodes CSASGQNYGYTF.

The chain recombines TRBV19 with TRBJ2-2; weak D call: TRBD2 (5 bases). The CDR3 is made up of 16 amino acids. Germline assignment: CDR1 LNHDA and CDR2 SQIVND (reference sequence). V was cut by 6 bases and J by 0 bases, with 14 bases left in between. The CDR3 bases are TGTGCCAGTAGCCAAACCGGGAACGCGAACACCGGGGAGCTGTTTTTT. Its translation is CASSQTGNANTGELFF.

The gene calls are TRBV12-5 and TRBJ2-1; the match to TRBD1 covers 10 bases. CDR1 and CDR2 (germline): LGHNT, FRNRAP. Unmatched junction bases numbered 9, after V lost 0 bases and J lost 10 bases. The CDR3 loop spans 16 amino acids. In nucleotides, the CDR3 is TGTGCTAGTGGTTTGGTTTCCGGGACAGGGGTTCGGGAGCAGTTCTTC. It encodes CASGLVSGTGVREQFF.

This clone turned up a few times. The V and J genes are TRBV7-3 and TRBJ2-2; the match to TRBD1 covers 8 bases. The V and J ends lost 5 bases and 0 bases, in that order; junction bases with no gene match: 8. The CDR3 is made up of 17 amino acids. Germline V CDR1 and CDR2: SGHTA, FQGTGA. This CDR3 reads CASSLQPGQANTGELFF. CDR3 nucleotide sequence: TGTGCCAGCAGCCTCCAGCCGGGACAGGCGAACACCGGGGAGCTGTTTTTT.

The rearrangement joins TRBV6-5 to TRBJ1-5; tentatively, D is TRBD1 (5 bases). CDR3 size: 14 residues. Germline loops: CDR1 MNHEY, CDR2 SVGAGI. V was shortened by 6 bases and J by 4 bases, with 13 bases between the two germline ends. This CDR3 reads CASSRDSTNQPQHF. The DNA for the CDR3 is TGTGCCAGCAGCCGAGACAGTACTAATCAGCCCCAGCATTTT.

The chain has TRBV20-1 and TRBJ1-1; 7 bases match TRBD1. J lost 0 bases, V lost 3 bases, and 7 bases had no gene match. There are 15 residues in the CDR3. CDR1 DFQATT and CDR2 SNEGSKA come from the germline V gene (reference sequence). CDR3 region: CSASTTGSMNTEAFF. In nucleotides, the CDR3 is TGCAGTGCTAGTACGACAGGGTCCATGAACACTGAAGCTTTCTTT.

This clone was recorded once. This rearrangement joins TRBV5-1 to TRBJ2-2; 12 positions match TRBD2. The CDR3 is 15 residues long. The junction had 1 base not matched to a gene; V was cut back by 7 bases and J by 0 bases. Looked up from germline, CDR1 is SGHRS and CDR2 is YFSETQ. The CDR3 DNA reads TGCGCCAGCCTAGCGGGGGGGACGAACACCGGGGAGCTGTTTTTT. This sequence encodes CASLAGGTNTGELFF. The whole variable domain, filled in from reference TRBV5-1 and TRBJ2-2, reads KAGVTQTPRYLIKTRGQQVTLSCSPISGHRSVSWYQQTPGQGLQFLFEYFSETQRNKGNFPGRFSGRQFSNSRSEMNVSTLELGDSALYLCASLAGGTNTGELFFGEGSRLTVL.

The chain uses TRBV3-1 (or the pseudogene TRBV3-2) and TRBJ1-3; D not certain. This CDR3 spans 14 amino acids. Germline V gene sequence: CDR1 LGHDT, CDR2 YNNKEL (reference sequence). V was clipped by 8 bases and J by 4 bases, with 15 bases between them. The CDR3 region is CASARRFEGNTIYF. DNA of the CDR3: TGTGCCAGCGCTAGGCGGTTCGAAGGAAACACCATATATTTT.

This clone was recorded once. The CDR3 loop reads CASSLPTDTQYF. CDR3 DNA: TGCGCCAGCAGCCTCCCCACAGATACGCAGTATTTT. The chain joins TRBV5-1 to TRBJ2-3; D call uncertain. The CDR3 totals 12 residues. The germline gives CDR1 SGHRS, CDR2 YFSETQ. V was clipped by 4 bases and J by 2 bases, with 5 bases between them.

CDR3 DNA sequence: TGTGCCAGCAGGCTGGGACAGGGAGGCACCGGGGAGCTGTTTTTT. This gives the protein CASRLGQGGTGELFF. The rearrangement joins TRBV5-5 to TRBJ2-2; 9 bases align to TRBD1. From germline, CDR1 is SGHKS and CDR2 YYEKEE (reference sequence). Trimming removed 5 bases from V and 4 bases from J; junction bases left unmatched: 6. There are 15 residues in the CDR3.

The chain combines TRBV18 with TRBJ2-7; TRBD2 matches 10 bases. The length of the CDR3 is 14 residues. With V trimmed by 6 bases and J by 4 bases, 6 bases remained unmatched. Germline CDR1 and CDR2: KGHSH and LQKENI. CDR3 loop: CASSRAGGQYEQYF. As DNA, the CDR3 is TGTGCCAGCTCCCGAGCGGGGGGGCAATACGAGCAGTACTTC.

The gene calls are TRBV6-5 and TRBJ1-1; weak D call: TRBD1 (6 bases). The CDR3 covers 16 residues. Germline V gene data show CDR1 as MNHEY and CDR2 as SVGAGI. The V end lost 4 bases, the J end lost 2 bases, and 17 bases lay between the germline ends. Written as DNA, the CDR3 is TGTGCCAGCAGTTCGTACAGGGTACGAGGTAACACTGAAGCTTTCTTT. Translated, it gives CASSSYRVRGNTEAFF.

J is TRBJ2-1 and V is TRBV5-6; 11 positions agree with TRBD2. This CDR3 comprises 14 residues. Germline CDR1 and CDR2: SGHDT and YYEEEE. Trimming cost V 4 bases and J 8 bases; bases outside gene matches: 5. CDR3: CASSTPGLADEQFF. The CDR3 DNA reads TGTGCCAGCAGCACCCCGGGACTAGCGGATGAGCAGTTCTTC.

V usage is TRBV5-1 and J usage is TRBJ2-1; possibly TRBD1 for D (7 bases). V lost 0 bases, J lost 8 bases, and 24 bases lay in between. This CDR3 contains 18 residues. CDR1 and CDR2 from the germline V gene are SGHRS and YFSETQ. CDR3 residues: CASSLGLFGGGSVDEQFF. The CDR3 coding sequence is TGCGCCAGCAGCTTGGGGTTGTTTGGAGGGGGCAGCGTTGATGAGCAGTTCTTC.

The chain employs TRBV5-1 and TRBJ1-2; D is undetermined. The CDR3 is made up of 14 amino acids. Trimming removed 5 bases from V and 8 bases from J, with 19 bases in between. The germline V gene has CDR1 SGHRS and CDR2 YFSETQ. CDR3 protein: CASRLGSGREGYTF. Written as DNA, the CDR3 is TGCGCCAGCAGATTAGGATCGGGGAGAGAAGGCTACACCTTC.

The chain joins TRBV6-6 to TRBJ1-4; D not resolved. The CDR3 runs 14 residues. V was cut by 1 base and J by 13 bases, with 16 bases left in between. Germline CDR1 MNHNY, CDR2 SVGAGI (reference sequence). CDR3 sequence reads: CASSYWQSSEGLFF. The CDR3 DNA is TGTGCCAGCAGTTACTGGCAGTCCAGCGAGGGACTGTTTTTT.

The chain employs TRBV10-3 and TRBJ1-5, with D possibly matching TRBD1 (6 bases). The V end was cut by 7 bases, the J end by 7 bases, with 14 bases between. The CDR3 length is 13 residues. The V gene's germline CDR1 is ENHRY and CDR2 SYGVKD. DNA for the CDR3: TGTGCCATCACCACAGGGCCCAGGCAGCCCCAGCATTTT. Its protein product is CAITTGPRQPQHF.

In regard to this clone: Other DNA sequences in this sample translate to the same CDR3. This chain uses TRBV3-1 (or the pseudogene TRBV3-2) with TRBJ1-2, with D possibly matching TRBD1 (5 bases). There are 11 residues in the CDR3. Trimming left V 3 bases short and J 6 bases short, with 5 bases between. Germline loops: CDR1 LGHDT, CDR2 YNNKEL (reference sequence). The CDR3 region is CASSHRDGYTF. CDR3 sequence (DNA): TGTGCCAGCAGCCACAGGGATGGCTACACCTTC.

The chain has TRBV11-3 and TRBJ2-1; TRBD1 agrees at 10 bases. The CDR3 extends over 15 amino acids. Germline V gene data show CDR1 as SGHNT and CDR2 as YENEEA. The J segment lost 10 bases and the V segment lost 0 bases, leaving 6 bases of the junction unmatched. CDR3 in amino acids: CASSLESGQGQEQFF. The CDR3 DNA is TGTGCCAGCAGCTTAGAGTCGGGACAGGGGCAAGAGCAGTTCTTC.

This rearrangement joins TRBV12-5 to TRBJ1-6; TRBD1 matches at 9 bases. Germline V gene data show CDR1 as LGHNT and CDR2 as FRNRAP. The CDR3 extends over 14 amino acids. The V segment lost 8 bases and the J segment 9 bases; nucleotides outside the gene matches: 8. DNA for the CDR3: TGTGCTAGTAGACAGGGACAGGGAAGTTCACCCCTCCACTTT. This encodes CASRQGQGSSPLHF.